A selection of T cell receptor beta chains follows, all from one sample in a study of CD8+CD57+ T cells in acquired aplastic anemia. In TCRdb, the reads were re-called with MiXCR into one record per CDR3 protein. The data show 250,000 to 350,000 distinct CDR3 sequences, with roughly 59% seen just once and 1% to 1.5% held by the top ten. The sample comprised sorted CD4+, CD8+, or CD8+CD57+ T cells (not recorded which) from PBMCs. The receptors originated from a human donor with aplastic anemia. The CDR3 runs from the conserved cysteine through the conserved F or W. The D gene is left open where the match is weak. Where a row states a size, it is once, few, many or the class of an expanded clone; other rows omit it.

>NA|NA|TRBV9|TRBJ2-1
CASRVGRGGIYNEQFF
TGTGCCAGCAGGGTTGGACGTGGCGGGATCTACAATGAGCAGTTCTTC
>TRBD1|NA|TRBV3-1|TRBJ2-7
CASSRPGQGYEQYF
TGTGCCAGCAGCCGTCCGGGACAGGGGTACGAGCAGTACTTC
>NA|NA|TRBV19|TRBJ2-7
CASSDQADPSYEQYF
TGTGCCAGTAGCGATCAGGCCGATCCTTCCTACGAGCAGTACTTC
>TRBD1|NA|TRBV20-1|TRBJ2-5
CSANDRVGDQGTQYF
TGCAGTGCAAACGACAGGGTGGGCGATCAAGGGACCCAGTACTTC
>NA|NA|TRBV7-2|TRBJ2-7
CASSLSESEQYF
TGTGCCAGCAGCTTGTCCGAGAGCGAGCAGTACTTC
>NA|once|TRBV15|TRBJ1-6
CATSTGGSSPLHF
TGTGCCACAAGCACAGGAGGGAGTTCACCCCTCCACTTT
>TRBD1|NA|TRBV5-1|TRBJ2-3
CASSLGRHTGGFWDTQCF
TGCGCCAGCAGCTTGGGGAGACATACAGGGGGTTTCTGGGATACGCAGTGTTTT
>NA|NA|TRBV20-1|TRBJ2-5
CSARGRAFQETQYF
TGCAGTGCTAGGGGCAGAGCTTTCCAAGAGACCCAGTACTTC
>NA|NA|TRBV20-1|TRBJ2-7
CSARLVGGIEQYF
TGCAGTGCTAGACTTGTCGGAGGTATCGAGCAGTACTTC
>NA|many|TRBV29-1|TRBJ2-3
CSVGYRLSTDTQYF
TGCAGCGTTGGGTACAGGTTAAGCACAGATACGCAGTATTTT
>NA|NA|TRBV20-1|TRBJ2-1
CSARDWSLRGSYNEQFF
TGCAGTGCTAGAGATTGGTCCTTGCGGGGTTCCTACAATGAGCAGTTCTTC
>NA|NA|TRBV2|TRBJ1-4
CASSEGGQKLFF
TGTGCCAGCAGTGAGGGGGGGCAAAAACTGTTTTTT
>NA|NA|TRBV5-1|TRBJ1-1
CASSPGLDAFF
TGCGCCAGCAGCCCGGGCCTCGATGCTTTCTTT
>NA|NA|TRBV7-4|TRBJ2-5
CASSSASEETQYF
TGTGCCAGCAGCTCCGCGTCAGAAGAGACCCAGTACTTC
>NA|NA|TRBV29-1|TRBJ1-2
CSVEEEQWEF
TGCAGCGTTGAAGAAGAGCAGTGGGAATTC
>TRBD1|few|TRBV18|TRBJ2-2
CASSPGTGEGTGELFF
TGTGCCAGCTCACCTGGGACAGGTGAGGGAACCGGGGAGCTGTTTTTT
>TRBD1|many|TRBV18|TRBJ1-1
CASSPPSRQGSEAFF
TGTGCCAGCTCACCACCCAGTCGACAGGGGTCTGAAGCTTTCTTT
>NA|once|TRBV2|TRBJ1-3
CASSEGWFGIGNTIYF
TGTGCCAGCAGTGAAGGATGGTTCGGTATTGGAAACACCATATATTTT
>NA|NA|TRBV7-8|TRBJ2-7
CASSLNTASQYF
TGTGCCAGCAGCCTAAATACGGCGTCGCAGTACTTC
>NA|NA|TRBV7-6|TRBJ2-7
CASSLGAAEASYEQYF
TGTGCCAGCAGCTTAGGGGCAGCGGAGGCCTCCTACGAGCAGTACTTC
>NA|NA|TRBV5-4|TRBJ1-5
CASSVVGSNQPQHF
TGTGCCAGCAGTGTGGTCGGAAGCAATCAGCCCCAGCATTTT
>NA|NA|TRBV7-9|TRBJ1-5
CAGSLMDQPQHF
TGTGCCGGCAGCTTAATGGATCAGCCCCAGCATTTT
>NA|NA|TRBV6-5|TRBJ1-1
CASSYSRGVEAFF
TGTGCTAGCAGTTACTCACGGGGAGTGGAAGCTTTCTTT
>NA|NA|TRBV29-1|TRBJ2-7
CSVAREGYEQYF
TGCAGCGTTGCCAGGGAAGGCTACGAGCAGTACTTC
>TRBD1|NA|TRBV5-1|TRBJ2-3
CASCYGQGSTDTQYF
TGCGCCAGCTGCTACGGACAGGGAAGTACAGATACGCAGTATTTT
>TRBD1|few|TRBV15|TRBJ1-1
CATSRSSTGFTEAFF
TGTGCCACCAGCAGATCTTCGACAGGGTTCACTGAAGCTTTCTTT
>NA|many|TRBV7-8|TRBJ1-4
CASSLEAGRWNEKLFF
TGTGCCAGCAGCTTAGAAGCTGGCAGGTGGAATGAAAAACTGTTTTTT
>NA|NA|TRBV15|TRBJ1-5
CATSRDLRDQPQHF
TGTGCCACCAGCAGAGATTTAAGGGACCAGCCCCAGCATTTT
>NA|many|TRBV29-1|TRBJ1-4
CSVGPTGTTGEKLFF
TGCAGCGTTGGGCCCACAGGGACAACGGGTGAAAAACTGTTTTTT
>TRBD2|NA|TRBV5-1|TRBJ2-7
CASSGLAGGREQYF
TGCGCCAGCAGCGGACTAGCGGGGGGCCGGGAGCAGTACTTC
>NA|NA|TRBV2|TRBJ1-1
CASSGSRGGLKAFF
TGTGCCAGCAGTGGATCTCGTGGGGGGCTGAAAGCTTTCTTT
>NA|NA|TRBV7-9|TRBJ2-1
CASRFDGSSSYNEQFF
TGTGCCAGCAGGTTCGACGGGTCCAGCTCCTACAATGAGCAGTTCTTC
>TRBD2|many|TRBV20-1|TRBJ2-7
CSAKEGGSSYEQYF
TGCAGTGCTAAAGAGGGCGGGAGCTCCTACGAGCAGTACTTC
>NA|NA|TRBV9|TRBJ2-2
CASSVEFSGAHGELFF
TGTGCCAGCAGCGTAGAGTTTTCGGGAGCGCACGGGGAGCTGTTTTTT
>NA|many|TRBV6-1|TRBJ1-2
CASLPGLIKANYGYTF
TGTGCCAGTTTGCCGGGACTGATCAAAGCTAACTATGGCTACACCTTC
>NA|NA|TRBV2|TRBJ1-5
CASSEQGVVQPQHF
TGTGCCAGCAGTGAGCAGGGAGTGGTTCAGCCCCAGCATTTT
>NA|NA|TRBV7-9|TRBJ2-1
CASSQTQGSRPYNEQFF
TGTGCCAGCAGCCAAACTCAGGGGTCGAGACCCTACAATGAGCAGTTCTTC